This T cell receptor beta chain originates from a study of human T cells and chemical hapten exposure. The sample holds many counts of this clonotype. Time point: patch test 3, about 24 weeks after DPC sensitization. The treatment is: therapeutic diphenylcyclopropenone sensitization with weekly scalp DPC. Total RNA was isolated from whole blood that had not been fractionated. MiXCR, run by TCRdb on the RACE reads, gives a single entry per CDR3 protein. This repertoire shows some 39,000 distinct CDR3 sequences, roughly 9.5% found once; its top ten account for over 20%. V was cut by 7 bases and J by 4 bases, with 10 bases left in between. Germline V gives CDR1 MGHDK, CDR2 SYGVNS. CDR3 length equals 12 residues.

This clonotype originated in a man aged 50 or older with alopecia areata. Some clones in this sample may be carry-over from other donors' samples. The chain has TRBV25-1 and TRBJ1-2; possible D gene TRBD1, 6 bases. The material sequenced was whole blood, taken in connection with sensitization to the hapten diphenylcyclopropenone (DPC). The CDR3 DNA follows: TGTGCCAGCACAACAGGGAGCTATGGCTACACCTTC. Its protein product is CASTTGSYGYTF.